This T cell receptor beta chain was recovered during a study of PD-L1 blockade in urothelial cancer. Stated time point: pretreatment peripheral blood. With 6 bases removed from V and 6 bases from J, the gap between germline ends came to 11 bases. This CDR3 has 12 residues. Germline lookup yields CDR1 SQVTM and CDR2 ANQGSEA. TCRdb's table, derived via immunoSEQ multiplex PCR, lists solely in-frame clones and lacks some. Here the sample spans fewer than 80,000 clones, 81% being singletons. The receptor was isolated from a man aged 65-85 years with urothelial cancer. The rearrangement uses TRBV29-1 and TRBJ2-2, with D unresolved. The sample consisted of PBMCs, taken around atezolizumab (anti-PD-L1) treatment. The CDR3 region is CSVGLSAGELFF. The CDR3, as DNA: TGCAGCGTCGGGTTGAGCGCCGGGGAGCTGTTTTTT.